The 9 T cell receptor beta chains reported below all come from one sample, sequenced in a study of blood T cell repertoires in COVID-19. Profiled with immunoSEQ multiplex PCR; TCRdb holds only in-frame clones, not every one. The sample shows approximately 260,000 clones, 90% of them seen only once. Specimen: peripheral blood. These receptors were obtained from a woman aged 40 to 49 with acute or convalescent COVID-19.

The chain recombines TRBV12-5 with TRBJ2-3; 12 positions match TRBD2. CDR1 and CDR2 (germline): LGHNT, FRNRAP. This CDR3 is built from 16 residues. The V segment lost 5 bases and the J segment 6 bases; nucleotides outside the gene matches: 9. The CDR3 DNA is TGTGCTAGTGGTCGCCCACTAGCGGGGGGATCCGATACGCAGTATTTT. Translated: CASGRPLAGGSDTQYF.

The chain couples TRBV19 to TRBJ1-1; D ambiguous. V shed 3 bases and J shed 0 bases, with 11 bases lying between them. Germline-derived CDR1 and CDR2 are LNHDA and SQIVND (reference sequence). This CDR3 region has 15 residues. This chain's CDR3 is CASSMEGGMNTEAFF. CDR3 sequence (DNA): TGTGCCAGTAGTATGGAGGGCGGAATGAACACTGAAGCTTTCTTT.

The V gene is TRBV9, the J gene TRBJ1-2; 8 bases map to TRBD1. There are 14 residues in the CDR3. Trimming took 3 bases from V and 7 from J; bases not matched to a gene: 8. The germline V gene has CDR1 SGDLS and CDR2 YYNGEE. The CDR3 reads CASSAGGGGSGYTF. The CDR3, as DNA: TGTGCCAGCAGCGCAGGGGGCGGAGGTTCTGGCTACACCTTC.

The genes are TRBV27 and TRBJ2-3; a possible D gene is TRBD1 (5 bases). V was shortened by 3 bases and J by 8 bases, with 12 bases between the two germline ends. CDR1 is MNHEY and CDR2 is SMNVEV in the germline V gene (reference sequence). This CDR3 contains 13 residues. The CDR3 bases are TGTGCCAGCAGTTTGTTGGACAAAGGTACGCAGTATTTT. Translation gives CASSLLDKGTQYF.

This clone was recorded once. This rearrangement joins TRBV6-2 or TRBV6-3 to TRBJ1-1; possible D gene TRBD1, 5 bases. Between the trimmed V and J ends, which lost 4 bases and 5 bases, there was a span of 14 bases. CDR1 is MNHEY, CDR2 SVGEGT, per germline. This CDR3 is 14 amino acids long. The CDR3 nucleotides read TGTGCCAGCAGTTGGTTATATCGGGGGACTGAAGCTTTCTTT. Translating it yields CASSWLYRGTEAFF.

The chain combines TRBV6-2 or TRBV6-3 with TRBJ1-1, with D hard to call. V lost 4 bases and J 2 bases, leaving 5 bases between the germline ends. Germline V CDR1 and CDR2: MNHEY, SVGEGT. The CDR3 has 12 residues. This CDR3 is CASSWRNTEAFF. CDR3 nucleotides: TGTGCCAGCAGTTGGAGAAACACTGAAGCTTTCTTT.

The V and J genes are TRBV25-1 and TRBJ1-6; D gene ambiguous. The CDR3 covers 18 residues. Germline loops: CDR1 MGHDK, CDR2 SYGVNS. V lost 4 bases to trimming and J lost 7 bases, with 23 bases between them. CDR3 DNA sequence: TGTGCCAGCAGTGGCGCTGCCGGTTACCGAGGTGGAAATTCACCCCTCCACTTT. This translates into CASSGAAGYRGGNSPLHF.

The genes are TRBV4-2 and TRBJ2-3, with 7 bases fitting TRBD2. The CDR3 totals 16 residues. CDR1 LGHNA and CDR2 YNFKEQ come from the germline V gene. The J segment lost 0 bases and the V segment lost 0 bases, leaving 3 bases of the junction unmatched. The CDR3 sequence is CASSQELASSTDTQYF. CDR3 in DNA: TGTGCCAGCAGCCAAGAACTAGCGAGCAGCACAGATACGCAGTATTTT.

This chain links TRBV5-4 with TRBJ2-1; D perhaps matches TRBD1 (6 bases). V was cut by 4 bases and J by 4 bases, with 9 bases left in between. The CDR3 loop spans 13 amino acids. From germline, CDR1 is SGHNT and CDR2 YYREEE (reference sequence). The CDR3 region has the DNA TGTGCCAGCAGCCCGCAGGGGTACAATGAGCAGTTCTTC. Protein product: CASSPQGYNEQFF.